The present entry profiles one T cell receptor (beta chain) with its context. As handled by the study authors: Amplification with reference gene primers provided the estimates of nucleated cell counts. The protocol was immunoSEQ multiplex PCR, while the TCRdb copy is restricted to in-frame clones and leaves out a portion. That table gives V, J and clone size, and the DNA gave D and trimming. The sample has some 100,000 clones; around 93% are singletons. This sample is part of a study of blood T cell repertoires in COVID-19. Study as a whole: The origin of the acute and convalescent COVID-19 samples was the United States, Italy and Spain.

There are 13 residues in the CDR3. Germline CDR1 and CDR2: MNHEY and SVGAGI. Trimming removed 2 bases at V and 5 bases at J, with 8 bases between. Sequenced: peripheral blood. The chain has TRBV6-5 and TRBJ2-3; TRBD1 is a possible D gene (5 bases). The TCR originated in a man aged 45-65 years with acute or convalescent COVID-19. The chain's CDR3 is CASSYDSLDTQYF. Written as DNA, the CDR3 is TGTGCCAGCAGTTACGACAGCCTAGATACGCAGTATTTT.